This paragraph covers one T cell receptor beta chain sequence. This sample was taken from a study of T cell changes during pregnancy in multiple sclerosis. TCRdb's table, derived via immunoSEQ multiplex PCR, lists solely in-frame clones and lacks some. The sample carries around 100,000 clones, over 85% recorded once. The specimen comprised peripheral blood, sampled in the second trimester of pregnancy. This clonotype was sampled from a female donor with multiple sclerosis, enrolled in a pregnancy study.

The CDR3 region has the DNA TGTGCCAGCAGCGCTACGACAGGAACCGAAAAACTGTTTTTT. Protein product: CASSATTGTEKLFF. The rearrangement uses TRBV9 and TRBJ1-4; tentative D call: TRBD1 (6 bases). Germline CDR1 SGDLS, CDR2 YYNGEE. CDR3 length: 14 residues. V gave up 3 bases and J gave up 8 bases, with 14 bases separating them.